This note documents a single T cell receptor beta chain sequence. Which antigen it targets is not known. No base-level quality is on record; no much larger clone is a single base apart. The entry originates in a study of cytotoxic CD8 clonotypes in ibrutinib-treated CLL (dated by TCRdb to the early 2020s). For the study in its entirety: The cohort included some 14 treatment-naive and under 13 relapsed/refractory patients; some 18 were IGHV unmutated. Partial responses were observed in roughly 25 patients and complete responses in 2; after a median follow-up of around 68 months, remission was maintained in 14 patients and progression was observed in around twelve. Response samples were obtained after a median of around 11 months of treatment, with a range of roughly 6 to 36 months. On average, each sample yielded around 250,000 productive templates and around 98,000 productive rearrangements. Of the 90 or so participants in the trial, approximately 26 had longitudinal samples available. Cryopreserved peripheral blood mononuclear cells were collected before treatment, at response, and at either disease progression or sustained remission. Results the study describes overall, beyond this receptor: At baseline, clonality was higher than in age-matched healthy donors and showed a strong correlation with circulating CD8+ T-cell counts. Public clonotypes were rare and either contracted or stayed stable during treatment, and the rise in clonality at ibrutinib response reflected the expansion of private clonotypes. Sampling times were not matched between patients in sustained remission and patients whose disease was progressing, and lymph node repertoires were not examined. Clonality rose at ibrutinib response, remained stable during sustained remission, and dropped back toward baseline at progression.

For TCR beta library preparation, roughly 2.2 micrograms of genomic DNA were isolated from cryopreserved PBMCs. Longitudinal blood samples from CLL patients on ibrutinib monotherapy were analyzed using high-throughput TCR beta sequencing. The patients took part in an open-label, single-center phase 2 trial of ibrutinib monotherapy. A MiSeq instrument was used for deep resolution sequencing, which targeted depths ranging from 1 in 1 million up to 1 in 200,000 T cells, with coverage averaging 10x for each clonotype. The immunoSEQ hsTCRB Kit was used to generate TCR beta libraries. The paper's data handling went like this. ImmunoSEQ Data Assistant and ImmunoSEQ Analyzer were used for data analysis, and V, D and J genes were assigned according to IMGT definitions. Clonality, which ranges from 0 to 1, was calculated as one minus the normalized Shannon entropy of productive rearrangement frequencies. Public clonotype analysis was restricted to overrepresented clonotypes comprising at least 0.05% of each patient's repertoire. Roughly 12 age-matched healthy donor repertoires from immuneACCESS were used as controls for clonality. TCRdb stores this immuneACCESS table with in-frame sequences only. Part of the clones is absent; in the studies checked, under half of the shortfall reflects unresolved V genes, and no reason is known for the rest. V and J calls and clone size are copied from that table; D and trimming were computed from the DNA. In this sample the table shows some 290,000 clones, 80% of which occur a single time. 6.7% of the sample is held by the ten biggest clonotypes.

Inclusive of the bounding cysteine and phenylalanine, the CDR3 is 14 residues long. The retained sequence is limited to the CDR3, 42 bases, with the frame set at the first base. According to the germline V gene, CDR1 reads MDHEN and CDR2 reads SYDVKM. The V and J ends are trimmed by 5 bases and 0 bases, leaving 10 bases between them. This chain is built from TRBV28 and TRBJ1-1; the D gene remains uncertain. This receptor was obtained from a human donor with chronic lymphocytic leukemia. The sample consisted of PBMCs, taken before ibrutinib treatment. The CDR3 reads CASSLQRMNTEAFF. In nucleotide form, the sequence is TGTGCCAGCAGTCTCCAGAGGATGAACACTGAAGCTTTCTTT. Where the CDR3 stops, the reference TRBV28 and TRBJ1-1 genes take over; the full variable domain is DVKVTQSSRYLVKRTGEKVFLECVQDMDHENMFWYRQDPGLGLRLIYFSYDVKMKEKGDIPEGYSVSREKKERFSLILESASTNQTSMYLCASSLQRMNTEAFFGQGTRLTVV.